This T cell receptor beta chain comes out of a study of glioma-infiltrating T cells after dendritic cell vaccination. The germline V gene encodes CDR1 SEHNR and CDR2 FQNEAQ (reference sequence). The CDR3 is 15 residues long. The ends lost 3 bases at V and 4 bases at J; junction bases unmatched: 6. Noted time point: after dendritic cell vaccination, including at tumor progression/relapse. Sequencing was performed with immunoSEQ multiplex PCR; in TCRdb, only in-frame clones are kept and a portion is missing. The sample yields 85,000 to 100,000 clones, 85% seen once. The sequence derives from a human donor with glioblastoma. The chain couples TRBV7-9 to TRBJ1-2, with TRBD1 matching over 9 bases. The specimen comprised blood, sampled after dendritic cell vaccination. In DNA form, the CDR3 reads TGTGCCAGCAGCTTGGCCGGGACAGGGTTCTATGGCTACACCTTC. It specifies CASSLAGTGFYGYTF.